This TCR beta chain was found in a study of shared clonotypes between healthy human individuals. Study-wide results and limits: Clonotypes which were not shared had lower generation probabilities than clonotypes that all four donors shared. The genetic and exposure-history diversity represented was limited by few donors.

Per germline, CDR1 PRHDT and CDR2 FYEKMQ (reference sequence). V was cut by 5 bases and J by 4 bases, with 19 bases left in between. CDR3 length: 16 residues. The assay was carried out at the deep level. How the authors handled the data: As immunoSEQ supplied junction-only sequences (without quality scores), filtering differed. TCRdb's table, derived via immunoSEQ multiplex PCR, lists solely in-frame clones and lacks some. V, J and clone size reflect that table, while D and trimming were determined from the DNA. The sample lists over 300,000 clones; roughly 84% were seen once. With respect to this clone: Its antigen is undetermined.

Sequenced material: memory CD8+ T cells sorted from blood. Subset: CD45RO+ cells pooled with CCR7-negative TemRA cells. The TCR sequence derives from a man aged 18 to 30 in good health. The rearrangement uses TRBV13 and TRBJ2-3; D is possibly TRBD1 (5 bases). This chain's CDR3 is CASSTILAQGADTQYF. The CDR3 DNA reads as TGTGCCAGCAGCACAATCTTGGCACAAGGGGCAGATACGCAGTATTTT.